The 14 T cell receptor beta chains given below trace back to one sample, sequenced in a study of cytomegalovirus exposure and HLA in healthy donors. Clones were read by immunoSEQ multiplex PCR, and TCRdb kept only the in-frame ones, dropping some. The sample shows 150,000 to 200,000 clones, roughly 85% of them seen only once. Material for sequencing was PBMCs. These receptors all stem from a man aged 18-30 years in good health and CMV-seropositive.

The V gene is TRBV30, the J gene TRBJ2-3; D is possibly TRBD1 (7 bases). The CDR3 runs 12 residues. Germline V gives CDR1 GTSNPN, CDR2 SVGIG (reference sequence). The V end was cut by 7 bases, the J end by 4 bases, with 12 bases between. Written as DNA, the CDR3 is TGTGCCTCCGACAGGGAGGCAGATACGCAGTATTTT. It is translated as CASDREADTQYF.

The CDR3 bases are TGTGCCAGCCGGGGGGGGGACACTGAAGCTTTCTTT. Protein sequence: CASRGGDTEAFF. V is TRBV28 and J is TRBJ1-1; possibly TRBD1 for D (5 bases). With 8 bases removed from V and 3 bases from J, the gap between germline ends came to 10 bases. The CDR3 is 12 residues long. Looked up from germline, CDR1 is MDHEN and CDR2 is SYDVKM.

The count of this clone is one. The V call is TRBV11-2, the J call TRBJ2-1; 11 positions agree with TRBD2. The CDR3 length is 16 residues. Germline CDR1 is SGHAT and CDR2 is FQNNGV. With 4 bases clipped from V and 3 bases from J, the junction kept 5 bases outside the gene matches. CDR3 protein: CASSSVLAGGYNEQFF. The CDR3 bases are TGTGCCAGCAGCTCAGTCCTAGCGGGGGGCTACAATGAGCAGTTCTTC.

The J gene is TRBJ1-2, the V gene TRBV5-6; D ambiguous. The CDR3 spans 15 residues. The V gene's germline CDR1 is SGHDT and CDR2 YYEEEE. V was trimmed by 4 bases and J by 3 bases, leaving 16 bases between them. CDR3 region: CASSPLWETDYGYTF. For the CDR3, the DNA is TGTGCCAGCAGCCCACTTTGGGAGACGGACTATGGCTACACCTTC.

The chain uses TRBV28 and TRBJ1-1, with TRBD1 identical over 7 bases. The CDR3 covers 22 residues. V lost 3 bases, J lost 3 bases, and 28 bases stayed unmatched. Germline V gives CDR1 MDHEN, CDR2 SYDVKM. The CDR3 spells CASSLAPPQMYEGASGDTEAFF. The CDR3 nucleotides are TGTGCCAGCAGTTTGGCCCCTCCCCAAATGTACGAGGGGGCGTCTGGGGACACTGAAGCTTTCTTT.

The chain is built from TRBV7-3 and TRBJ2-7; D might be TRBD2 (7 bases). V lost 0 bases and J 6 bases, leaving 9 bases between the germline ends. Germline CDR1 reads SGHTA; CDR2 reads FQGTGA. This CDR3 is 13 amino acids long. This chain's CDR3 is CASSLTGGREQYF. Here the CDR3 DNA reads TGTGCCAGCAGCTTAACCGGGGGGCGCGAGCAGTACTTC.

CDR3 sequence: CASSVEAESTDTQYF. The CDR3 nucleotides are TGTGCCAGCAGCGTAGAGGCGGAAAGCACAGATACGCAGTATTTT. The chain combines TRBV9 with TRBJ2-3; no firm D call. The CDR3 consists of 15 residues. V was trimmed by 0 bases and J by 0 bases, leaving 8 bases between them. Germline V gene lookup returns CDR1 SGDLS and CDR2 YYNGEE.

The chain combines TRBV27 with TRBJ1-1; 7 bases are a match to TRBD1. This CDR3 contains 13 residues. V trimming: 3 bases; J trimming: 5 bases; junction bases outside the gene matches: 3. In germline, CDR1 is MNHEY, CDR2 SMNVEV (reference sequence). In DNA, the CDR3 is TGTGCCAGCAGTTTCGCCAGGGGGACTGAAGCTTTCTTT. It yields the protein CASSFARGTEAFF.

The CDR3 DNA reads as TGTGCCAGCAGCGAGGGGGGGGGTAACACTGAAGCTTTCTTT. It encodes CASSEGGGNTEAFF. This chain connects TRBV9 to TRBJ1-1, with D perhaps TRBD1 (6 bases). V lost 3 bases, J lost 2 bases, and 11 bases lay in between. Germline loops: CDR1 SGDLS, CDR2 YYNGEE. This CDR3 is built from 14 residues.

V gene TRBV27 combines with J gene TRBJ1-2; 9 bases match TRBD1. With V trimmed by 6 bases and J by 2 bases, 7 bases remained unmatched. The CDR3 totals 15 residues. The germline V gene has CDR1 MNHEY and CDR2 SMNVEV (reference sequence). Written as DNA, the CDR3 is TGTGCCAGCAGGCCAGGACAGGGGATAAACTATGGCTACACCTTC. Protein sequence: CASRPGQGINYGYTF.

CDR3 in DNA: TGTGCCAGAGGCCTCCCCCGGACAGAGGACTACAATGAGCAGTTCTTC. Translation gives CARGLPRTEDYNEQFF. The chain links TRBV5-3 to TRBJ2-1; the D gene is possibly TRBD1 (6 bases). TRBV5-3 is filed as an ORF, its function uncertain. With 7 bases removed from V and 3 bases from J, the gap between germline ends came to 20 bases. This CDR3 is 16 amino acids long.

This rearrangement joins TRBV5-4 to TRBJ2-1; 8 nucleotides line up with TRBD1. This CDR3 spans 15 amino acids. The ends lost 0 bases at V and 4 bases at J; junction bases unmatched: 3. Germline V gene lookup returns CDR1 SGHNT and CDR2 YYREEE (reference sequence). This CDR3 reads CASSLGQGQYNEQFF. The CDR3 DNA reads TGTGCCAGCAGCTTGGGACAGGGGCAGTACAATGAGCAGTTCTTC. The full variable domain, in which reference TRBV5-4 and TRBJ2-1 provide the parts outside the CDR3, is ETGVTQSPTHLIKTRGQQVTLRCSSQSGHNTVSWYQQALGQGPQFIFQYYREEENGRGNFPPRFSGLQFPNYSSELNVNALELDDSALYLCASSLGQGQYNEQFFGPGTRLTVL.

This clone was recorded once. This chain uses TRBV30 with TRBJ2-3; 10 nucleotides agree with TRBD2. The V gene's germline CDR1 is GTSNPN and CDR2 SVGIG (reference sequence). The V gene end was trimmed by 0 bases and the J gene end by 2 bases; junction bases not matched to a gene: 2. CDR3 length: 15 amino acids. The CDR3 DNA follows: TGTGCCTGGAGTGTAGGACTAGCGGACACAGATACGCAGTATTTT. This encodes CAWSVGLADTDTQYF.

The rearrangement uses TRBV14 and TRBJ1-1, with 7 nucleotides matching TRBD1. CDR1 is SGHDN, CDR2 FVKESK, per germline. CDR3 length: 15 residues. After removal of 4 bases from V and 0 bases from J, the junction contained 5 bases not matched to a gene. The CDR3 is CASSPTDRVNTEAFF. The CDR3 DNA reads as TGTGCCAGCAGCCCGACCGACAGGGTGAACACTGAAGCTTTCTTT.